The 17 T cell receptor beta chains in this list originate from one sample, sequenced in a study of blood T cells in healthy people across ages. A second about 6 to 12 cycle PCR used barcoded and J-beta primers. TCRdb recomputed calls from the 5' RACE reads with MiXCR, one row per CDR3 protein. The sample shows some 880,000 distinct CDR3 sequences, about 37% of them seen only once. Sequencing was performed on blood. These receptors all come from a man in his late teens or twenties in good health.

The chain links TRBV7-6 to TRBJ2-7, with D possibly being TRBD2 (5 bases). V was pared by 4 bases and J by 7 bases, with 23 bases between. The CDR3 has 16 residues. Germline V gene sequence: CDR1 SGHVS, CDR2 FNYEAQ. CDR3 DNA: TGTGCCAGCAGCTCATATCGGTCCCCCGGAGGCAATGAGCAGTACTTC. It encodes CASSSYRSPGGNEQYF.

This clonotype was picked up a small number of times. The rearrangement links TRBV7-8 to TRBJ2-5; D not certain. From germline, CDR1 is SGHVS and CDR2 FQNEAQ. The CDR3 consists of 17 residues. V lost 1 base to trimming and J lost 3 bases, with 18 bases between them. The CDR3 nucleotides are TGTGCCAGCAGCTTAGAAAATCCCTATGTGTATAAAGAGACCCAGTACTTC. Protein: CASSLENPYVYKETQYF.

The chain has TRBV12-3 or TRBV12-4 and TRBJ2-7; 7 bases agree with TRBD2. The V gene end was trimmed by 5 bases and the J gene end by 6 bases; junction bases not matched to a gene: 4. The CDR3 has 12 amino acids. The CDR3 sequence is CASSIGEGEQYF. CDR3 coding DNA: TGTGCCAGCAGTATCGGGGAGGGCGAGCAGTACTTC.

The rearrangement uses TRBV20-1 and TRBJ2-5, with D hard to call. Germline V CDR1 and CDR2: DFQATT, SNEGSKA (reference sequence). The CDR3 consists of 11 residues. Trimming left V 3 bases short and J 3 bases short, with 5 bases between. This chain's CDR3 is CSASNKETQYF. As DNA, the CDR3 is TGCAGTGCTAGCAATAAAGAGACCCAGTACTTC.

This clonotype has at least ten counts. The DNA for the CDR3 is TGCGCCAGCAGCCAGTGGGACGGAAGGAATGAGCAGTTCTTC. Protein: CASSQWDGRNEQFF. V gene TRBV4-3 combines with J gene TRBJ2-1; the D call may be TRBD1 or TRBD2 (5 bases each). The V and J ends lost 3 bases and 7 bases respectively, with 13 bases between them. Per the germline V gene, CDR1 is LGHNA and CDR2 is YSLEER. This CDR3 has 14 residues.

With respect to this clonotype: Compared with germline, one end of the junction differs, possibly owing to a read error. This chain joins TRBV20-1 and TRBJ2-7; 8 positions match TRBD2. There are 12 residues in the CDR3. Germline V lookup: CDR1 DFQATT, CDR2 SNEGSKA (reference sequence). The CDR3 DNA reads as TGTTCCGCGGGGGGAACGTTCAATGAGCAGTACTTC. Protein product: CSAGGTFNEQYF.

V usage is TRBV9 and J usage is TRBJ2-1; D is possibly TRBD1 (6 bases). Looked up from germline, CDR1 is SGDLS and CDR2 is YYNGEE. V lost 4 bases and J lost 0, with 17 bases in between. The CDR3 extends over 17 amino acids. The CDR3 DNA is TGTGCCAGCAGCACGCGAACAGGGACCAGCTCCTACAATGAGCAGTTCTTC. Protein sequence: CASSTRTGTSSYNEQFF.

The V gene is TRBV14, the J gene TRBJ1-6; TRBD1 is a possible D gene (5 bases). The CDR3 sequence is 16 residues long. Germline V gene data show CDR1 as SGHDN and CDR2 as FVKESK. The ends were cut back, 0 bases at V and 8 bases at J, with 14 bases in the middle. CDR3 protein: CASSQDVRQGHSPLHF. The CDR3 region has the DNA TGTGCCAGCAGCCAAGATGTCCGGCAGGGTCATTCACCCCTCCACTTT. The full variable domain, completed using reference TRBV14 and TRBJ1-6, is EAGVTQFPSHSVIEKGQTVTLRCDPISGHDNLYWYRRVMGKEIKFLLHFVKESKQDESGMPNNRFLAERTGGTYSTLKVQPAELEDSGVYFCASSQDVRQGHSPLHFGNGTRLTVT.

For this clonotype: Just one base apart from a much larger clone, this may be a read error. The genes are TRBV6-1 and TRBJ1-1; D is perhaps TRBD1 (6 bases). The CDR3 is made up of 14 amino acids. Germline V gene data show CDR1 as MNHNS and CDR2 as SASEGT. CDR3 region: CASSDGQKNTEGFF. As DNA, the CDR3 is TGTGCCAGCAGCGACGGACAGAAAAACACTGAAGGTTTCTTT.

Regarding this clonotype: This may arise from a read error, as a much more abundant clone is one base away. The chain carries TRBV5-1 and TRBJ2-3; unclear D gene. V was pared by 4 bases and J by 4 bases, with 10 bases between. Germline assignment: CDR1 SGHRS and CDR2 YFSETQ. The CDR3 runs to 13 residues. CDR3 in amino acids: CASSVWTADTQYF. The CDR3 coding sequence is TGCGCCAGCAGCGTGTGGACGGCAGATACGCAGTATTTT.

The CDR3 is CASTKAPAHGYTF. The CDR3 nucleotides are TGTGCCAGCACCAAAGCCCCTGCCCATGGCTACACCTTC. The chain uses TRBV6-2 or TRBV6-3 and TRBJ1-2; D remains unclear. The CDR3 runs to 13 residues. The germline V gene has CDR1 MNHEY and CDR2 SVGEGT. Trimming removed 7 bases at V and 6 bases at J, with 15 bases between.

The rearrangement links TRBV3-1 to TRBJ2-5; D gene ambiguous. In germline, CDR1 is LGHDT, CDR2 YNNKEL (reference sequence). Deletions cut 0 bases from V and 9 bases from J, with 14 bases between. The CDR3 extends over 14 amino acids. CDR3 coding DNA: TGTGCCAGCAGCCAAGATCCAGGTAGGAAGGCCCAGTACTTC. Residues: CASSQDPGRKAQYF.

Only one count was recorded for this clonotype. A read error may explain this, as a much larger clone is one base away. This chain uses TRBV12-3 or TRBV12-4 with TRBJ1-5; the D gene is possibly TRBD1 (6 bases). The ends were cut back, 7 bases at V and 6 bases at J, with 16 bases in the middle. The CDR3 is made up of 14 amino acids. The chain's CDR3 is CASTQGLESQPQHF. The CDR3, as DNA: TGTGCCAGCACTCAGGGGCTAGAGAGTCAGCCCCAGCATTTT.

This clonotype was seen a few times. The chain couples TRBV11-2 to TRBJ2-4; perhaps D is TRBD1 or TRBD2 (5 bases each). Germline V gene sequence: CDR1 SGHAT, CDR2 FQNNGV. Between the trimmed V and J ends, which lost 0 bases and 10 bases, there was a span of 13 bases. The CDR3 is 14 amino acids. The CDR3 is CASSLDWDQRIQYF. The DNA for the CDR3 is TGTGCCAGCAGCTTAGATTGGGACCAGAGAATTCAGTACTTC.

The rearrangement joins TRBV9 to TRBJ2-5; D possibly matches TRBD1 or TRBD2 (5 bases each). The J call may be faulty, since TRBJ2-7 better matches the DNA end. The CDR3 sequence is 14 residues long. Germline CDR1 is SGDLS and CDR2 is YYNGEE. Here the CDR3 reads CASSEGSPFHEQYF. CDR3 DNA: TGTGCCAGCAGCGAGGGGAGTCCCTTCCACGAGCAGTACTTC.

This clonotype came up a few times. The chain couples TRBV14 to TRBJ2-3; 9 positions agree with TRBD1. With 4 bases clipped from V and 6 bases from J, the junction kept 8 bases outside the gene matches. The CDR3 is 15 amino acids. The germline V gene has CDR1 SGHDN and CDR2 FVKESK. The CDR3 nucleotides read TGTGCCAGCAGCCTCCCAGGGACAGGGATGGATACGCAGTATTTT. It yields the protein CASSLPGTGMDTQYF.

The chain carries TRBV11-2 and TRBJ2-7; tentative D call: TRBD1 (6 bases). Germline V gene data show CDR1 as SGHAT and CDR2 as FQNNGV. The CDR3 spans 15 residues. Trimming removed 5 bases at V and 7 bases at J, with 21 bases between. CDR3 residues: CASSRGPLGDNEQYF. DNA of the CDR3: TGTGCCAGCAGCCGTGGGCCCCTCGGGGACAATGAGCAGTACTTC.